A single T cell receptor beta chain is shown here with its context. The antigen remains unidentified. This CDR3 has 11 amino acids. The V end was cut by 4 bases, the J end by 8 bases, with 11 bases between. CDR1 DFQATT and CDR2 SNEGSKA come from the germline V gene (reference sequence). The source of the sample is a study of T cell responses to AZD1222 COVID-19 vaccine. General observations from the study: Mostly white British, mostly female donors; authors suggested clonal diversity may be underestimated. With dominance at 160-218 and 743-854, vaccine-associated CD4 TCRs spanned spike. Of the AZD1222 recipients, only 5 to 7 were seropositive at baseline.

The repertoire was sequenced with immunoSEQ multiplex PCR; TCRdb's copy has only in-frame clones and lacks some. The sample has about 150,000 clones, around nine tenths seen once. The input for sequencing was peripheral blood, taken after recovery from COVID-19. V gene TRBV20-1 combines with J gene TRBJ1-2; D is uncertain. The receptor was derived from an adult who had recovered from COVID-19. The CDR3 loop is CSAMIREGYTF. The CDR3, as DNA: TGCAGTGCTATGATCCGGGAGGGCTACACCTTC.